One T cell receptor beta chain is described in this entry. Which antigen it targets is not known. No base quality information exists; no much larger clone differs at one position. The data stem from a study of CD8 T cells in Susac syndrome (dated by TCRdb to between 2019 and 2020). With respect to the entire study: Among the Susac syndrome patients who were sequenced, clinically active disease was present in 5 or 6 and clinical remission was observed in roughly eight. At blood withdrawal, Susac syndrome patients were therapy-naive, treated with corticosteroids (with IVIg additionally given to some), or treated with IVIg alone. The study used repertoire sequencing to test whether antigen drove CD8+ T cell activation and differentiation in Susac syndrome. General study outcomes and caveats: The TCR sequencing and HLA analysis was acknowledged to have included a relatively small number of individuals. In patients with Susac syndrome, the CD4+ T cell repertoire showed no detectable clonal expansion.

High-throughput TCR beta sequencing profiled peripheral blood CD8+ and CD4+ T cells from healthy donors, Susac syndrome patients and multiple sclerosis patients. Susac syndrome patients met recently defined diagnostic criteria for definite or probable disease. Bulk CD8+ and CD4+ T cells were purified by magnetic negative isolation, whereas CD8+ TEMRA cells were enriched by FACS. Blood was drawn into EDTA tubes, processed within 24 hours, and PBMCs were isolated by density gradient centrifugation. PBMCs intended for TCR sequencing were cryopreserved in liquid nitrogen and were subsequently thawed in a 37 degrees C water bath. The sorted or isolated CD4+, CD8+ and CD8+ TEMRA cells reached a purity of at least 90%. Trimming leaves V shorter by 3 bases and J shorter by 9 bases, with the junction holding 9 bases beyond the gene matches. From its cysteine to its phenylalanine, the CDR3 spans 15 amino acids. CDR3 DNA only is kept here, 45 bases in frame from base 1. As encoded in the germline V gene, CDR1 is SNHLY while CDR2 is FYNNEI.

RNA was extracted using the RNeasy kit, and roughly 0.45 to 1 microgram was reverse transcribed with random hexamers. TCR beta CDR3 regions were amplified with the immunoSEQ multiplex PCR assay covering 54 Vbeta and 13 Jbeta segments. PCR amplification bias was corrected by using a synthetic template baseline for primer optimization and computational correction. In the original analysis: Reads were annotated to V, D and J genes according to IMGT and were analyzed with immunoSEQ Analyzer, with only productive sequences retained. Clonality was calculated as one minus the Shannon entropy normalized by log2 of the number of productive unique sequences. For each patient and control, public and private clones were evaluated among the 100 most prevalent clones. Susac-specific clones were defined as absent from healthy and MS cohorts, over a thousand published viral clones and other ImmuneACCESS disease sequences. TCRdb ran its own pipeline on the public reads, namely fastp trimming at Q25 and MiXCR clone calling, and kept in-frame beta chains. Duplicate CDR3 protein sequences are folded into a single record with the most common DNA and genes. These V and J calls are TCRdb output, not the study's own analysis. This sample is represented by 150,000 to 200,000 distinct CDR3 sequences; 91% of them were singletons. The ten top clones hold 0.075% to 0.095% of the sample.

The sequence came from a human donor with Susac syndrome. Sequenced material: CD4+ T cells from PBMCs. The rearrangement combines TRBV2 with TRBJ2-1; 9 bases in between match TRBD2. The base sequence is TGTGCCAGCAGTGAGGGCGGGGGGGGAATTGGTGAGCAGTTCTTC. It encodes CASSEGGGGIGEQFF.